The 10 T cell receptor beta chains below were found in one sample sequenced in a study of T cells after yellow fever vaccination (dated by TCRdb to about 2019). Receptor amplification or capture employed 5' RACE. Sequencer: Illumina NovaSeq 6000. TCRdb reran the public reads through fastp at Q25 and MiXCR, keeping productive beta chains. Rows are unified per CDR3 protein, each entry keeping the most common DNA and genes. This sample holds hundreds of thousands of distinct CDR3 sequences; around 20% were observed only once. The top ten clones comprise roughly 19% of the sample. The sample's treatment or condition label, in plain terms: live attenuated yellow fever vaccine strain. The sample in question was PBMCs, obtained before the yellow fever booster vaccination. All receptors derive from a young man who received the YFV17D yellow fever vaccine.

The genes are TRBV7-3 and TRBJ1-5, with D maybe TRBD1 (5 bases). The CDR3 runs to 23 residues. V dropped 2 bases and J dropped 2 bases, with 34 bases sitting between them. CDR1 and CDR2 from the germline V gene are SGHTA and FQGTGA. The CDR3 here is CASSLAGEHSQGSRLNGNQPQHF. The CDR3 coding sequence is TGTGCCAGCAGCTTAGCGGGGGAACATAGCCAGGGCAGCCGCTTGAATGGCAATCAGCCCCAGCATTTT.

This clonotype appeared a few times. The chain links TRBV7-2 to TRBJ1-6, with 12 positions matching TRBD1. Germline assignment: CDR1 SGHTA and CDR2 FQGNSA. CDR3 length equals 19 residues. Trimming took 6 bases from V and 1 from J; bases not matched to a gene: 10. The CDR3 DNA is TGTGCCAGCAGTAGCCGGGACAGGGGGCTTGGGTCCTATAATTCACCCCTCCACTTT. It encodes CASSSRDRGLGSYNSPLHF.

This clonotype was seen a few times. The J gene is TRBJ1-3, the V gene TRBV4-2; a possible D gene is TRBD1 (6 bases). V was cut by 1 base and J by 3 bases, with 16 bases left in between. This CDR3 spans 17 amino acids. Germline CDR1 is LGHNA and CDR2 is YNFKEQ. CDR3 region: CASSQVQGGRYGNTIYF. The CDR3, as DNA: TGTGCCAGCAGCCAAGTACAGGGAGGGAGGTATGGAAACACCATATATTTT.

J is TRBJ2-5 and V is TRBV24-1, with 9 bases lining up with TRBD2. Losses at the gene ends were 5 bases for V and 4 bases for J; bases not matched to a gene: 4. The germline gives CDR1 KGHDR, CDR2 SFDVKD. This CDR3 has 14 residues. The CDR3 coding sequence is TGTGCCACCAGTGCGGCTAGCGGGGCAGAGACCCAGTACTTC. This translates into CATSAASGAETQYF.

V gene TRBV5-1 combines with J gene TRBJ2-5; D is possibly TRBD2 (5 bases). In germline, CDR1 is SGHRS, CDR2 YFSETQ. Between the trimmed V and J ends, which lost 4 bases and 4 bases, there was a span of 17 bases. This CDR3 contains 15 residues. CDR3 protein: CASSPFQASRETQYF. The CDR3 coding sequence is TGCGCCAGCAGCCCCTTTCAGGCTAGCCGAGAGACCCAGTACTTC.

The chain employs TRBV4-1 and TRBJ1-2; 10 nucleotides match TRBD1. This CDR3 has 16 residues. Germline trimming cut 2 bases from V and 4 bases from J; bases unmatched to any gene: 7. Per germline, CDR1 MGHRA and CDR2 YSYEKL. This chain's CDR3 is CASSQPRQGATYGYTF. The CDR3 bases are TGCGCCAGCAGCCAACCCCGACAGGGGGCAACCTATGGCTACACCTTC.

This clonotype was found a few times. The gene calls are TRBV10-2 and TRBJ2-7; no clear D gene. CDR1 and CDR2 (germline): WSHSY, SAAADI. This CDR3 is 11 amino acids long. Deletions cut 3 bases from V and 5 bases from J, with 5 bases between. The CDR3 DNA reads TGCGCCAGCAGTGAAGAAAACGAGCAGTACTTC. This translates into CASSEENEQYF.

The DNA for the CDR3 is TGTGCCAGCAGTGATATGAGCTGGGGGAATCGGACTGAAGCTTTCTTT. It yields the protein CASSDMSWGNRTEAFF. V usage is TRBV2 and J usage is TRBJ1-1, with D possibly TRBD1 on 5 matching bases. The germline gives CDR1 SNHLY, CDR2 FYNNEI. CDR3 size: 16 residues. V lost 3 bases, J lost 5 bases, and 19 bases lay in between.

This clonotype was detected only a few times. CDR3 protein: CASSPRQDSTNEKLFF. CDR3 coding DNA: TGTGCCAGCTCACCGCGACAGGACTCAACTAATGAAAAACTGTTTTTT. This sequence joins TRBV18 and TRBJ1-4; tentatively, D is TRBD1 (6 bases). V shed 3 bases and J shed 0 bases, with 11 bases lying between them. The CDR3 consists of 16 residues. Germline-derived CDR1 and CDR2 are KGHSH and LQKENI.

The rearrangement joins TRBV25-1 to TRBJ2-6; 8 bases are a match to TRBD1. Per the germline V gene, CDR1 is MGHDK and CDR2 is SYGVNS. The length of the CDR3 is 21 residues. Losses at the gene ends were 4 bases for V and 0 bases for J; bases not matched to a gene: 17. The CDR3 is CASSGDRFGQGTVSGANVLTF. CDR3 nucleotide sequence: TGTGCCAGCAGTGGAGACCGCTTTGGACAGGGAACGGTCTCTGGGGCCAACGTCCTGACTTTC.